These 24 T cell receptor beta chains share one sample of origin, sequenced in a study of OX40 agonist ivuxolimab in advanced cancers. This table comes from immunoSEQ multiplex PCR, and its TCRdb copy is limited to in-frame clones, with some not included. Seen here are about 27,000 clones, roughly three quarters observed once, and the top ten hold approximately 15%. The sequencing used CD4+ or CD8+ T cells sorted from blood, collected in a trial of the OX40 agonist ivuxolimab. The source is an adult with an advanced solid tumor such as melanoma, head and neck, liver or kidney cancer.

The J gene is TRBJ1-4, the V gene TRBV28; tentatively, D is TRBD1 (5 bases). The CDR3 is made up of 15 amino acids. Deletions cut 5 bases from V and 0 bases from J, with 10 bases between. The germline CDR1 and CDR2 sequences are MDHEN and SYDVKM. CDR3 sequence reads: CASSPWGTTNEKLFF. The DNA for the CDR3 is TGTGCCAGCAGTCCATGGGGGACAACTAATGAAAAACTGTTTTTT.

The chain has TRBV5-1 and TRBJ2-5, with D maybe TRBD1 (5 bases). The CDR3 loop spans 14 amino acids. Deletions cut 4 bases from V and 1 base from J, with 11 bases between. Per germline, CDR1 SGHRS and CDR2 YFSETQ. The CDR3: CASSKTVLQETQYF. CDR3 bases: TGCGCCAGCAGCAAGACAGTACTCCAAGAGACCCAGTACTTC.

This chain links TRBV5-5 with TRBJ2-6; no firm D call. The CDR3 has 15 residues. The V end lost 3 bases, the J end lost 4 bases, and 11 bases lay between the germline ends. Germline loops: CDR1 SGHKS, CDR2 YYEKEE (reference sequence). CDR3: CASSWVTQGANVLTF. In DNA, the CDR3 is TGTGCCAGCAGCTGGGTCACTCAGGGGGCCAACGTCCTGACTTTC.

The gene calls are TRBV18 and TRBJ2-5; D ambiguous. V gave up 6 bases and J gave up 5 bases, with 13 bases separating them. CDR3 length: 13 residues. Germline CDR1 is KGHSH and CDR2 is LQKENI. The CDR3 DNA is TGTGCCAGCTCCCGTGGGGATCGGGAGACCCAGTACTTC. Translated: CASSRGDRETQYF.

The J gene is TRBJ2-7, the V gene TRBV11-3; D perhaps matches TRBD2 (6 bases). Germline assignment: CDR1 SGHNT and CDR2 YENEEA. V shed 3 bases and J shed 3 bases, with 12 bases lying between them. This CDR3 spans 14 amino acids. CDR3 nucleotides: TGTGCCAGCAGCTTCGCTGGCGGGGACTACGAGCAGTACTTC. Translating it yields CASSFAGGDYEQYF. The whole variable domain, filled in from reference TRBV11-3 and TRBJ2-7, reads EAGVVQSPRYKIIEKKQPVAFWCNPISGHNTLYWYLQNLGQGPELLIRYENEEAVDDSQLPKDRFSAERLKGVDSTLKIQPAELGDSAVYLCASSFAGGDYEQYFGPGTRLTVT.

This clone has just a few counts. The chain uses TRBV29-1 and TRBJ1-1; no clear D gene. Trimming took off 3 bases at V and 3 bases at J, with 5 bases between the two ends. Germline CDR1 is SQVTM and CDR2 is ANQGSEA. The CDR3 runs to 11 residues. CDR3 DNA: TGCAGCGTTGATCAGTACACTGAAGCTTTCTTT. This translates into CSVDQYTEAFF.

The count of this clone is one. This sequence joins TRBV28 and TRBJ1-1; D call uncertain. The CDR3 is 12 amino acids. V was pared by 3 bases and J by 9 bases, with 11 bases between. The germline V gene has CDR1 MDHEN and CDR2 SYDVKM. In DNA, the CDR3 is TGTGCCAGCAGTTTTCCCTTAGGGAAAGCTTTCTTT. Amino acid sequence: CASSFPLGKAFF.

The DNA of the CDR3 is TGTGCCAGCAGCCCAGAAAGGTACAATGAGCAGTTCTTC. Translating it yields CASSPERYNEQFF. This chain links TRBV7-2 with TRBJ2-1; no firm D call. The V and J ends lost 5 bases and 4 bases respectively, with 9 bases between them. In germline, CDR1 is SGHTA, CDR2 FQGNSA. The CDR3 has 13 amino acids.

The chain uses TRBV5-5 and TRBJ2-7; the match to TRBD1 covers 12 bases. This CDR3 region has 15 residues. CDR1 is SGHKS and CDR2 is YYEKEE in the germline V gene (reference sequence). Unmatched junction bases numbered 6, after V lost 2 bases and J lost 6 bases. CDR3 nucleotides: TGTGCCAGCAGCTTTTCCGGGACAGGGGGCCCCGAGCAGTACTTC. It translates to CASSFSGTGGPEQYF.

J is TRBJ1-1 and V is TRBV6-1; 8 bases align to TRBD1. Germline CDR1 and CDR2: MNHNS and SASEGT. The ends lost 7 bases at V and 5 bases at J; junction bases unmatched: 6. CDR3 size: 13 residues. This chain's CDR3 is CASMGQVLTEAFF. The CDR3 nucleotides are TGTGCCAGCATGGGACAGGTGTTAACTGAAGCTTTCTTT.

CDR3 protein: CASSPGPVPNYGYTF. Written as DNA, the CDR3 is TGTGCCAGCTCACCCGGGCCAGTCCCTAACTATGGCTACACCTTC. The rearrangement links TRBV18 to TRBJ1-2; the D is unclear. Germline CDR1 reads KGHSH; CDR2 reads LQKENI. V lost 3 bases and J lost 0, with 11 bases in between. This CDR3 is 15 amino acids long. Supplemented by reference TRBV18 and TRBJ1-2, the full variable domain reads NAGVMQNPRHLVRRRGQEARLRCSPMKGHSHVYWYRQLPEEGLKFMVYLQKENIIDESGMPKERFSAEFPKEGPSILRIQQVVRGDSAAYFCASSPGPVPNYGYTFGSGTRLTVV.

This clone has only one observation. This chain connects TRBV5-4 to TRBJ2-7; the D call may be TRBD1 or TRBD2 (5 bases each). The CDR3 sequence is 18 residues long. Trimming stripped 2 bases from V and 5 bases from J, with 26 bases between. Germline values: CDR1 SGHNT, CDR2 YYREEE (reference sequence). The CDR3 sequence: CASSFETSRDRSPNEQYF. In nucleotides, the CDR3 is TGTGCCAGCAGCTTTGAAACAAGCCGGGACCGCAGTCCCAACGAGCAGTACTTC. Variable domain in full (rest from reference TRBV5-4 and TRBJ2-7): ETGVTQSPTHLIKTRGQQVTLRCSSQSGHNTVSWYQQALGQGPQFIFQYYREEENGRGNFPPRFSGLQFPNYSSELNVNALELDDSALYLCASSFETSRDRSPNEQYFGPGTRLTVT.

The chain employs TRBV7-9 and TRBJ2-3, with a tentative D call TRBD2 (6 bases). V dropped 5 bases and J dropped 4 bases, with 16 bases sitting between them. Per germline, CDR1 SEHNR and CDR2 FQNEAQ (reference sequence). This CDR3 spans 15 amino acids. CDR3 loop: CASSPGLPGPDTQYF. The CDR3 bases are TGTGCCAGCAGCCCGGGACTCCCGGGGCCAGATACGCAGTATTTT.

This rearrangement joins TRBV4-3 to TRBJ1-2; a weak D match, TRBD1 (5 bases). Germline values: CDR1 LGHNA, CDR2 YSLEER. The CDR3 sequence is 16 residues long. V lost 2 bases and J 1 base, leaving 14 bases between the germline ends. Here the CDR3 DNA reads TGCGCCAGCAGCCAACCGGGGGGGAGTAATAACTATGGCTACACCTTC. It codes for CASSQPGGSNNYGYTF.

CDR3 loop: CASSDGGETQYF. The CDR3 nucleotides are TGCGCCAGCAGCGACGGCGGGGAGACCCAGTACTTC. This rearrangement joins TRBV5-1 to TRBJ2-5, with a weak D call TRBD2 (5 bases). This CDR3 has 12 amino acids. The germline CDR1 and CDR2 sequences are SGHRS and YFSETQ. Deletions cut 4 bases from V and 5 bases from J, with 9 bases between.

There are a few counts of this clone. The rearrangement joins TRBV10-3 to TRBJ1-2, with 7 bases aligning to TRBD1. The CDR3 is made up of 14 amino acids. Germline loops: CDR1 ENHRY, CDR2 SYGVKD. The V segment lost 4 bases and the J segment 5 bases; nucleotides outside the gene matches: 7. The CDR3 nucleotides are TGTGCCATCAGTGCGGGACTACAGGGGTATGGCTACACCTTC. It yields the protein CAISAGLQGYGYTF.

The chain carries TRBV13 and TRBJ2-7; 7 nucleotides agree with TRBD2. CDR3 size: 21 residues. Germline CDR1 is PRHDT and CDR2 is FYEKMQ (reference sequence). Trimming took 8 bases from V and 2 from J; bases not matched to a gene: 30. CDR3 amino acids: CASAFEGWASGAPLGAYEQYF. The CDR3, as DNA: TGTGCCAGCGCTTTCGAGGGGTGGGCTAGCGGAGCACCCCTTGGAGCCTACGAGCAGTACTTC.

V is TRBV29-1 and J is TRBJ2-1; 9 bases map to TRBD2. CDR1 and CDR2 (germline): SQVTM, ANQGSEA. Germline trimming cut 6 bases from V and 8 bases from J; bases unmatched to any gene: 14. The CDR3 has 15 amino acids. Here the CDR3 reads CSVVGVGGGADEQFF. The CDR3 coding sequence is TGCAGCGTGGTCGGCGTGGGCGGGGGGGCCGATGAGCAGTTCTTC.

The gene calls are TRBV6-5 and TRBJ1-1; TRBD1 aligns across 8 bases. The germline V gene has CDR1 MNHEY and CDR2 SVGAGI. This CDR3 has 14 residues. The V gene end was trimmed by 4 bases and the J gene end by 1 base; junction bases not matched to a gene: 2. The CDR3 bases are TGTGCCAGCAGTTTCAGGGGGCGGAACACTGAAGCTTTCTTT. This translates into CASSFRGRNTEAFF.

The J gene is TRBJ1-1, the V gene TRBV19; a weak D match, TRBD1 (5 bases). This CDR3 is built from 13 residues. Trimming cost V 6 bases and J 2 bases, with 10 bases left between them. CDR1 is LNHDA, CDR2 SQIVND, per germline (reference sequence). The CDR3 here is CASSQTVNTEAFF. The CDR3 bases are TGTGCCAGTAGCCAGACAGTCAACACTGAAGCTTTCTTT.

This clone was counted a few times. The rearrangement joins TRBV19 to TRBJ1-4, with D hard to call. V shed 6 bases and J shed 4 bases, with 6 bases lying between them. Germline lookup yields CDR1 LNHDA and CDR2 SQIVND (reference sequence). The CDR3 is 12 residues long. The CDR3: CASSKINEKLFF. In DNA, the CDR3 is TGTGCCAGTAGCAAGATTAATGAAAAACTGTTTTTT.

The chain links TRBV10-1 to TRBJ1-3; perhaps TRBD1 as D (6 bases). Deletions cut 3 bases from V and 2 bases from J, with 11 bases between. Looked up from germline, CDR1 is WNHNN and CDR2 is SYGVQD (reference sequence). The CDR3 is made up of 15 amino acids. The CDR3 region is CASSDPGDTGNTIYF. The CDR3 coding sequence is TGCGCCAGCAGTGATCCAGGGGATACTGGAAACACCATATATTTT.

The CDR3 is CAWSLTGSGELFF. CDR3 nucleotide sequence: TGTGCCTGGAGTCTAACAGGGTCCGGGGAGCTGTTTTTT. J is TRBJ2-2 and V is TRBV30; possible D gene TRBD1, 6 bases. The CDR3 is made up of 13 amino acids. Germline V CDR1 and CDR2: GTSNPN, SVGIG (reference sequence). Trimming removed 2 bases from V and 6 bases from J, with 10 bases in between.

The CDR3 here is CASSYDSVNTEAFF. CDR3 sequence (DNA): TGTGCCAGCAGTTACGACAGCGTGAACACTGAAGCTTTCTTT. This chain uses TRBV6-5 with TRBJ1-1, with D possibly being TRBD1 (5 bases). This CDR3 has 14 amino acids. Trimming took 2 bases from V and 0 from J, leaving 7 bases between them. Germline assignment: CDR1 MNHEY and CDR2 SVGAGI.